This TCR beta chain comes out of a study of CD8 T cells in ankylosing spondylitis. In the case of this clonotype: Its target is unknown.

General study points: It was reported that disease-linked clones were significantly enriched in matched ankylosing spondylitis synovial fluid. Clones linked with disease were CD8+ and fairly uncommon in the peripheral blood.

Each CDR3 protein gets one entry after TCRdb re-called the 5' RACE reads with MiXCR. This sample carries roughly 250,000 distinct CDR3 sequences, about 10% of them seen once, and the ten largest clones take about 2.8%. Trimming cost V 4 bases and J 0 bases; bases outside gene matches: 7. Germline V gene data show CDR1 as MNHEY and CDR2 as SVGEGT. This CDR3 region has 17 residues. Sequencing was carried out using blood, either unsorted or a sorted T cell fraction (not recorded which). The TCR originated in a male donor with ankylosing spondylitis or in good health (not recorded which). The chain has TRBV6-2 or TRBV6-3 and TRBJ1-5; TRBD1 matches at 9 bases. For the CDR3, the DNA is TGTGCCAGCAGTTCCGGGACAGGGACGACTAGCAATCAGCCCCAGCATTTT. This codes for CASSSGTGTTSNQPQHF.